This T cell receptor (beta chain) is drawn from a study of T cells in Graves' hyperthyroidism and ophthalmopathy. Study-level results: In the blood, most expanded thyroid clonotypes above 0.001 appeared as well.

The table lists this clonotype with a few counts. Its antigen is unidentified. Trimming took 3 bases from V and 4 from J, leaving 22 bases between them. CDR3 length: 17 residues. CDR1 SGHTA and CDR2 FQGNSA come from the germline V gene. A lack of ophthalmopathy progression within 18 months defined stable Graves' hyperthyroidism. Patients showing uncontrolled infection, other autoimmune disease, pregnancy or lactation were ineligible. RNA transcripts served as the template for amplifying TCR beta CDR3 regions. Primed by the HTBI set, a first-round RT-PCR was run on the TCR CDR3. TCRdb ran MiXCR on the multiplex PCR reads and lists one entry per CDR3 protein. Among 450,000 to 600,000 distinct CDR3 sequences listed, 14% were seen once.

The sequenced material came from blood. The receptor was isolated from a woman between 40 and 50 years old with Graves' hyperthyroidism. V is TRBV7-2 and J is TRBJ2-7, with D perhaps TRBD1 (6 bases). The DNA of the CDR3 is TGTGCCAGCAGCTTCGGAGATATTAAAGACAGGCCTTACGAGCAGTACTTC. Translating gives CASSFGDIKDRPYEQYF.